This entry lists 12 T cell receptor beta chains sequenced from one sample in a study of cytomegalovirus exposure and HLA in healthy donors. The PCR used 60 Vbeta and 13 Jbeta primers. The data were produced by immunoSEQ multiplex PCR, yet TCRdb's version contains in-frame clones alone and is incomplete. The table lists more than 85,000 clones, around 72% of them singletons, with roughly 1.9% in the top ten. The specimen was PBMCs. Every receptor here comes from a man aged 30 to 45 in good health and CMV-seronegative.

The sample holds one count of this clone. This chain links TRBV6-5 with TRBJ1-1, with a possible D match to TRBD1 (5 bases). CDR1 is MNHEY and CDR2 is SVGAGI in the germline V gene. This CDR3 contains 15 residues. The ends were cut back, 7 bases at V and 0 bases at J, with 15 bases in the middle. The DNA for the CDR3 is TGTGCCAGCACCCCCGGAACAGGCATGAACACTGAAGCTTTCTTT. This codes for CASTPGTGMNTEAFF.

CDR3: CASSPRAGIHNEQFF. DNA for the CDR3: TGTGCCAGCAGCCCCCGCGCGGGGATACACAATGAGCAGTTCTTC. J is TRBJ2-1 and V is TRBV11-3; a possible D gene is TRBD2 (6 bases). V shed 5 bases and J shed 5 bases, with 16 bases lying between them. The CDR3 has 15 residues. Germline CDR1 SGHNT, CDR2 YENEEA.

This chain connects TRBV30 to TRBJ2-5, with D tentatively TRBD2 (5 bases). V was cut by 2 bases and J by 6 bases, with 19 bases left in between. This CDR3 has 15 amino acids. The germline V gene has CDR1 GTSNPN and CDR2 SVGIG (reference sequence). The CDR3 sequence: CAWSPPGLHFQTQYF. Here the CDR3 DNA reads TGTGCCTGGAGTCCACCGGGATTACATTTTCAGACCCAGTACTTC.

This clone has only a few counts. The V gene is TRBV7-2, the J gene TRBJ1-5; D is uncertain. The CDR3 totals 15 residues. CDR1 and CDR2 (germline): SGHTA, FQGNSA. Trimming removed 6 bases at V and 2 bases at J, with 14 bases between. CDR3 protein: CASSSLGEGNQPQHF. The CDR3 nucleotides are TGTGCCAGCAGTTCGCTGGGAGAGGGCAATCAGCCCCAGCATTTT.

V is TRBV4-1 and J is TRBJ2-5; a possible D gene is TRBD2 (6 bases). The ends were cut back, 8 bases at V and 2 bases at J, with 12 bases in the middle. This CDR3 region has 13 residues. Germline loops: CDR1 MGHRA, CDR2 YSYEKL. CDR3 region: CASAGTGQETQYF. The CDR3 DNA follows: TGCGCCAGCGCCGGGACTGGGCAAGAGACCCAGTACTTC.

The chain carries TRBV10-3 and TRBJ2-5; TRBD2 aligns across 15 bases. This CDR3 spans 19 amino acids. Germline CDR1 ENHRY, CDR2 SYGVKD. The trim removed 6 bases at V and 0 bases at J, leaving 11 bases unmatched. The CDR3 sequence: CAISDTGTSGGRYQETQYF. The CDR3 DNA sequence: TGTGCCATCAGCGACACCGGGACTAGCGGGGGGCGGTACCAAGAGACCCAGTACTTC.

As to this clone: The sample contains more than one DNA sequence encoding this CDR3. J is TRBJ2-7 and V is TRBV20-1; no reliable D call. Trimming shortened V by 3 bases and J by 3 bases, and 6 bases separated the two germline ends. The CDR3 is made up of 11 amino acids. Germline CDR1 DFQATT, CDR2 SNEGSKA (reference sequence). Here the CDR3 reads CSARSGYEQYF. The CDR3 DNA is TGCAGTGCTAGGAGTGGCTACGAGCAGTACTTC.

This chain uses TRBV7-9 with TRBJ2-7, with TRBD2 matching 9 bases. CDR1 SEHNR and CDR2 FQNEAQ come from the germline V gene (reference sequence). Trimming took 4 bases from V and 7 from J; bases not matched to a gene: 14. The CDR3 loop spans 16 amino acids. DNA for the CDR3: TGTGCCAGCAGCTCCGCATTTAGCGGGAGAATCAGGGAGCAGTACTTC. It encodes CASSSAFSGRIREQYF.

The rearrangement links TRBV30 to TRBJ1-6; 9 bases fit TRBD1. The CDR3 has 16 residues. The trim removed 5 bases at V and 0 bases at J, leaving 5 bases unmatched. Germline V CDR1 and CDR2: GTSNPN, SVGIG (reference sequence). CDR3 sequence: CAWGGQGSSYNSPLHF. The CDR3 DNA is TGTGCCTGGGGGGGACAGGGAAGCTCCTATAATTCACCCCTCCACTTT.

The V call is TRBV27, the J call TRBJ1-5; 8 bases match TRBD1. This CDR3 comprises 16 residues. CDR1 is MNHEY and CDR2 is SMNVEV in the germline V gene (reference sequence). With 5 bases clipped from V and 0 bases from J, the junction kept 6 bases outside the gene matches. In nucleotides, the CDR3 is TGTGCCAGCAGTCGGCGGACAGGGAGTAGCAATCAGCCCCAGCATTTT. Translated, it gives CASSRRTGSSNQPQHF.

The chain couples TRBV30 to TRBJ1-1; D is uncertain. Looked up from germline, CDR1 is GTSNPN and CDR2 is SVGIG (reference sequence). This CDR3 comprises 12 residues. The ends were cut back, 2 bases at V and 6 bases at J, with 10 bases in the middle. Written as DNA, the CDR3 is TGTGCCTGGAGTAGCGGGGTCTCTGAAGCTTTCTTT. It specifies CAWSSGVSEAFF.

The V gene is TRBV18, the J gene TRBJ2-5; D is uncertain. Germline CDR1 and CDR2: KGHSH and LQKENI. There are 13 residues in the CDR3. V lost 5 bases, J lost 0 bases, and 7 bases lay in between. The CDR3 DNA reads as TGTGCCAGCTCAACCGGGTACCAAGAGACCCAGTACTTC. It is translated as CASSTGYQETQYF.